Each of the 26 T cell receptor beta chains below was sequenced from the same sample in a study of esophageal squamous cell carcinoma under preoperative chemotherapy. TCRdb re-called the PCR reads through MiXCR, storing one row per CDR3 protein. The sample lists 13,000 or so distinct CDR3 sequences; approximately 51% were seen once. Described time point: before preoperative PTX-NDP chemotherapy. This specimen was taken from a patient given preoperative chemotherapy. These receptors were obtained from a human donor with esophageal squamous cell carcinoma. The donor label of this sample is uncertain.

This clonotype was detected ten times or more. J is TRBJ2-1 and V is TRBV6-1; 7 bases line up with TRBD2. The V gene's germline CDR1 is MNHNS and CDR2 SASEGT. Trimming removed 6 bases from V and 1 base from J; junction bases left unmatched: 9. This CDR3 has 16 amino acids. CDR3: CASSGVAGVSYNEQFF. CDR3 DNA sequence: TGTGCCAGCAGCGGGGTAGCGGGTGTGTCCTACAATGAGCAGTTCTTC.

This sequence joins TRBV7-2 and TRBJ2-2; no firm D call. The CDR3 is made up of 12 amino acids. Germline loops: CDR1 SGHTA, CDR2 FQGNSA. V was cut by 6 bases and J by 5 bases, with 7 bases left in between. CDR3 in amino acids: CASRRLTGELFF. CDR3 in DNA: TGTGCCAGCAGACGCCTAACCGGGGAGCTGTTTTTT.

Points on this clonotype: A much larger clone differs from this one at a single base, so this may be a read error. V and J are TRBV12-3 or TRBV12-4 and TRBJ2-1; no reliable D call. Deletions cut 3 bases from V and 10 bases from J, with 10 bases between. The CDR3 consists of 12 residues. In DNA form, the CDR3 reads TGTGCCAGCAGTTTGAGGAACTACGAGCAGTTCTTC. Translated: CASSLRNYEQFF.

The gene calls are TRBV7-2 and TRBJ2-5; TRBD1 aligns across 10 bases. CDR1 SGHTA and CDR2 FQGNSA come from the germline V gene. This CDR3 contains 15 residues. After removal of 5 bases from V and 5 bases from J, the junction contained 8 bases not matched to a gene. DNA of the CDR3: TGTGCCAGCAGCCCCCGGACAGGGGGGTACGAGACCCAGTACTTC. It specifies CASSPRTGGYETQYF.

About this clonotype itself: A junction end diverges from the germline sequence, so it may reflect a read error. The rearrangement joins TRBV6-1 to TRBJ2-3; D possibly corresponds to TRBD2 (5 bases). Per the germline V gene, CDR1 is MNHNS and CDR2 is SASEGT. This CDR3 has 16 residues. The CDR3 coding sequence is TGTGCCAGCGCGGGCTCTGGGGTCCGTGACCCAGAGACGCAGTATTTC. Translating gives CASAGSGVRDPETQYF.

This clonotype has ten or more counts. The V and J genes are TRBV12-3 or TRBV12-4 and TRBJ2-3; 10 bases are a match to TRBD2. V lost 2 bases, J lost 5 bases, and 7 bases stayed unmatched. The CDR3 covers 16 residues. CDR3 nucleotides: TGTGCCAGCAGTTTACTGAGCGGGGGGGCACGAGATACGCAGTATTTT. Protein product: CASSLLSGGARDTQYF.

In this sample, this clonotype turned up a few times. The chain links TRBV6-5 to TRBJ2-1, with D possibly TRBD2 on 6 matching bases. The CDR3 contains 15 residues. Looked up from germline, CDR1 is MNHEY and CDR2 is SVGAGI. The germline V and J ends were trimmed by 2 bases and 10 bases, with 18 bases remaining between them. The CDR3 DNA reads TGTGCCAGCAGTTACGTGGAGGGTAGCTCCTACGAGCAGTTCTTC. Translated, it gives CASSYVEGSSYEQFF.

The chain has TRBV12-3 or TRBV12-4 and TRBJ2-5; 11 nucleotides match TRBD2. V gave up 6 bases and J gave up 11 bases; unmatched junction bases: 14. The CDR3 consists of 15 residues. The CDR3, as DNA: TGTGCCAGCAGGGGGGCACTAGCGGGAGCGAGGGAGCAGTACTTC. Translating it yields CASRGALAGAREQYF.

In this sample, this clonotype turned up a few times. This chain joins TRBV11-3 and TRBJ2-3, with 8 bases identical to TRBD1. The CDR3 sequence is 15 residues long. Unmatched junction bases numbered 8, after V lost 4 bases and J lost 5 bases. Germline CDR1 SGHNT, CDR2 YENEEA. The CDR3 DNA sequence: TGTGCCAGCAGCTCCGAGGACAGGGCTGGAGATACGCAGTATTTT. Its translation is CASSSEDRAGDTQYF.

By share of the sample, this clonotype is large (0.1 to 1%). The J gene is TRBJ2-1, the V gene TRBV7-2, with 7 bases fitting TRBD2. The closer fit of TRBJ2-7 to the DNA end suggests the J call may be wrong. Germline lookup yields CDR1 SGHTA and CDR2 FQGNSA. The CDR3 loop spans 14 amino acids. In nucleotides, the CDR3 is TGTGCCAGCAGCCCCTTGGGGGGGAGATGGGAGCAGTACTTC. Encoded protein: CASSPLGGRWEQYF.

The CDR3 nucleotides are TGTGCCAGCAGTTCAGTACGCAGGTCCTACAATGAGCAGTTCTTC. Protein product: CASSSVRRSYNEQFF. This sequence joins TRBV25-1 and TRBJ2-1; D remains ambiguous. Germline V lookup: CDR1 MGHDK, CDR2 SYGVNS. With 5 bases removed from V and 1 base from J, the gap between germline ends came to 12 bases. This CDR3 is 15 amino acids long.

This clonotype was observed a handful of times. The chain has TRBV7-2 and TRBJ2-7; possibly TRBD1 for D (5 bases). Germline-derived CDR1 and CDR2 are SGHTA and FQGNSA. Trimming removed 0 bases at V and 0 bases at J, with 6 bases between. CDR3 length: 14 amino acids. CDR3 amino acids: CASSLAGRSYEQYF. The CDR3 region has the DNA TGTGCCAGCAGCTTAGCGGGGCGCTCCTACGAGCAGTACTTC.

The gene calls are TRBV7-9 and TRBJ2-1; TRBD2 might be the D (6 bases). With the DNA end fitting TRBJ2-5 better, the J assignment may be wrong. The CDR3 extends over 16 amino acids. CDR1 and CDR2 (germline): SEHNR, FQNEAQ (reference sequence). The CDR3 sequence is CASSSGGEGHQETQYF. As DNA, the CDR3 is TGTGCCAGCAGCTCCGGGGGAGAAGGGCACCAAGAGACCCAGTACTTC.

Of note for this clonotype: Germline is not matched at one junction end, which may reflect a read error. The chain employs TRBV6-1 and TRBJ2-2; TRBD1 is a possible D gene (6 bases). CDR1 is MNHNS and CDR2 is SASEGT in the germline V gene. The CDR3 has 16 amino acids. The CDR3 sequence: CASSEPSGVHTGALYF. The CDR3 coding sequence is TGTGCCAGCAGTGAACCGTCAGGGGTGCACACCGGGGCGCTGTATTTT.

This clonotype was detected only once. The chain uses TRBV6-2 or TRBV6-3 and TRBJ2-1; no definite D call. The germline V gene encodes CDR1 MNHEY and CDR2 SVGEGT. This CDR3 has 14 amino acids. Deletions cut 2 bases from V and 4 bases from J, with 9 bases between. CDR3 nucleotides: TGTGCCAGCAGTTACGGGCAGCTTTACAATGAGCAGTTCTTC. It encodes CASSYGQLYNEQFF.

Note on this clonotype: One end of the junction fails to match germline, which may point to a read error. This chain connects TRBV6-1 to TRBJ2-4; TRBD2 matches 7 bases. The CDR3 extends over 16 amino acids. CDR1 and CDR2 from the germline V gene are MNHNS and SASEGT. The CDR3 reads CASRGRGLAVHETQYF. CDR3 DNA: TGTGCCAGCAGGGGGCGAGGGCTAGCGGTCCACGAGACCCAGTATTTC.

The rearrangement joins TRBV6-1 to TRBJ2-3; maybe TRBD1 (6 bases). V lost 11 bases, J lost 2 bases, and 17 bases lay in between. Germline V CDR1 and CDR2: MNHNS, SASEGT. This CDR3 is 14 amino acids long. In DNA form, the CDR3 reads TGTGCCGGCAAGGGGGTGTGGGCCACAGATACGCAGTATTTT. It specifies CAGKGVWATDTQYF.

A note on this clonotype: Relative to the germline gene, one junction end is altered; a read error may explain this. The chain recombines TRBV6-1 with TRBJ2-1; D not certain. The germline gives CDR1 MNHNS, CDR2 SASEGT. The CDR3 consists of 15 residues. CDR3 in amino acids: CASGEDSGSPDEQFF. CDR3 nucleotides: TGTGCCAGCGGGGAAGATAGTGGGTCCCCAGATGAGCAGTTTTTT.

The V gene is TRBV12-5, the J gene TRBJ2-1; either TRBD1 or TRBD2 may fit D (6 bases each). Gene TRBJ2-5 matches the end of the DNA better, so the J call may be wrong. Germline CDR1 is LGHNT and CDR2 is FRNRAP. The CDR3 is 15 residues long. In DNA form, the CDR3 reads TGTGCTAGTGGTTTGGTACTTGGGGGGCACGTGACCCAGTACTTC. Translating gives CASGLVLGGHVTQYF.

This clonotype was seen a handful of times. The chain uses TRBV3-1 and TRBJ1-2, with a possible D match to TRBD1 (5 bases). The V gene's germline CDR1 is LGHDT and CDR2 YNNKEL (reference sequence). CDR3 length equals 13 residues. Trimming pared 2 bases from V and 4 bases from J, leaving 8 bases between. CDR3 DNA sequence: TGTGCCAGCAGCCAATGGACATCCTATGGCTACACCTTC. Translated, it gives CASSQWTSYGYTF.

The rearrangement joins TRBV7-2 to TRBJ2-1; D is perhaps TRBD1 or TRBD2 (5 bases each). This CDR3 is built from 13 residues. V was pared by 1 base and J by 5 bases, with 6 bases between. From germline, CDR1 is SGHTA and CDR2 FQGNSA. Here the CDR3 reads CASSLVGDNEQFF. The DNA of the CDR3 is TGTGCCAGCAGCTTAGTGGGGGACAATGAGCAGTTCTTC.

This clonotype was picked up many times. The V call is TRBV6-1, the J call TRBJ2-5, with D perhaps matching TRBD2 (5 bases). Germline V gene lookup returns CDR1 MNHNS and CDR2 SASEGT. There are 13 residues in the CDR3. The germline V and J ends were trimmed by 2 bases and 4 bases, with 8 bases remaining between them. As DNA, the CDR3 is TGTGCCAGCAGTGAAACGGGGAGAGAGACCCAGTACTTC. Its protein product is CASSETGRETQYF.

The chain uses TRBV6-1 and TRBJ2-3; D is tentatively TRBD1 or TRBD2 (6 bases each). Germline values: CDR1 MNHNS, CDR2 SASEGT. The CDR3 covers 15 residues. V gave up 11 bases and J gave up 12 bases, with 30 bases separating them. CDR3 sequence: CAGGEGGRDKETQYF. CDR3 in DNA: TGTGCCGGGGGTGAAGGGGGGCGTGACAAAGAGACCCAGTATTTT.

The CDR3 nucleotides are TGTGCCAGCAGCTCCAACATAGGGACAGGCGAGCAGTACTTC. This codes for CASSSNIGTGEQYF. This sequence joins TRBV11-2 and TRBJ2-1; TRBD1 aligns across 8 bases. The J call is uncertain, as TRBJ2-7 better fits the DNA end. Germline V gene sequence: CDR1 SGHAT, CDR2 FQNNGV. The CDR3 runs to 14 residues.

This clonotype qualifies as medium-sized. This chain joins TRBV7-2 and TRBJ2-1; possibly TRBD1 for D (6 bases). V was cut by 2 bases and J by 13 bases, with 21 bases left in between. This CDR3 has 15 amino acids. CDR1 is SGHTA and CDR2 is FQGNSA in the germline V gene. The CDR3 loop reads CASSLYGTLGETQFF. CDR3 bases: TGTGCCAGCAGCTTATATGGGACACTGGGAGAGACCCAGTTCTTC.

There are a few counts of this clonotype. CDR3 sequence: CASNTGHGLYEQYF. As DNA, the CDR3 is TGTGCCAGCAATACAGGACACGGGCTCTACGAGCAGTACTTC. The chain links TRBV6-1 to TRBJ2-7; possibly TRBD1 for D (5 bases). Germline V gene data show CDR1 as MNHNS and CDR2 as SASEGT. This CDR3 is built from 14 residues. With 7 bases removed from V and 3 bases from J, the gap between germline ends came to 16 bases.